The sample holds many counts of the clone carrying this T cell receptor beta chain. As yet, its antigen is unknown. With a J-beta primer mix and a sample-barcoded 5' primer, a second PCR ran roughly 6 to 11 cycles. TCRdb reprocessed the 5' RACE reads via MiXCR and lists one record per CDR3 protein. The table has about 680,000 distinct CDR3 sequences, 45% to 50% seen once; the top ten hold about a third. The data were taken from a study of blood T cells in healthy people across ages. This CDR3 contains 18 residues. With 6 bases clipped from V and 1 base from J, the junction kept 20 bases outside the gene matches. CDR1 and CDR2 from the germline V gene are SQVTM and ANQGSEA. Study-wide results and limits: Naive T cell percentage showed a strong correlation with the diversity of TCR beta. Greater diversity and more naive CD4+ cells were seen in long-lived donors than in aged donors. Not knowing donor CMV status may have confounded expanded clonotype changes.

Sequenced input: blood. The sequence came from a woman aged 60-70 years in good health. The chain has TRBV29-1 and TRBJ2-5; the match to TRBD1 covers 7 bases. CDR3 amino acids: CSVAPPDRYRSTQETQYF. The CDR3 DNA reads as TGCAGCGTGGCCCCTCCGGACAGGTACCGAAGCACCCAAGAGACCCAGTACTTC.